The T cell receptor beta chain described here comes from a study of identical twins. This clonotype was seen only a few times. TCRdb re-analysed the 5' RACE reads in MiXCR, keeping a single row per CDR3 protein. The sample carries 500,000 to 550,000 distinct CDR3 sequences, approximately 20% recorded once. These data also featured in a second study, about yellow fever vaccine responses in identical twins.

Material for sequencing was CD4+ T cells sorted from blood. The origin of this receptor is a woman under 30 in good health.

CDR3 loop: CASSLSLEKLFF. The CDR3 coding sequence is TGTGCCAGCAGTCTCTCTCTCGAAAAACTGTTTTTT. The V call is TRBV12-3 or TRBV12-4, the J call TRBJ1-4; D not resolved. The CDR3 runs 12 residues. Trimming left V 5 bases short and J 8 bases short, with 9 bases between.